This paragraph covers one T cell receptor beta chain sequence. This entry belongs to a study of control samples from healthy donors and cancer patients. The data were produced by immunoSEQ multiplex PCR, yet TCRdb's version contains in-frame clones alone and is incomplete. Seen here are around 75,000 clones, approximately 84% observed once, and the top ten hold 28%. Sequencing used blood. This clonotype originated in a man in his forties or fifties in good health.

Here the CDR3 DNA reads TGTGCCAGCAGCTTAGACGGGACAGATACGCAGTATTTT. Its translation is CASSLDGTDTQYF. This rearrangement joins TRBV7-3 to TRBJ2-3; D is undetermined. Germline assignment: CDR1 SGHTA and CDR2 FQGTGA. The CDR3 has 13 amino acids. V was pared by 2 bases and J by 3 bases, with 6 bases between.